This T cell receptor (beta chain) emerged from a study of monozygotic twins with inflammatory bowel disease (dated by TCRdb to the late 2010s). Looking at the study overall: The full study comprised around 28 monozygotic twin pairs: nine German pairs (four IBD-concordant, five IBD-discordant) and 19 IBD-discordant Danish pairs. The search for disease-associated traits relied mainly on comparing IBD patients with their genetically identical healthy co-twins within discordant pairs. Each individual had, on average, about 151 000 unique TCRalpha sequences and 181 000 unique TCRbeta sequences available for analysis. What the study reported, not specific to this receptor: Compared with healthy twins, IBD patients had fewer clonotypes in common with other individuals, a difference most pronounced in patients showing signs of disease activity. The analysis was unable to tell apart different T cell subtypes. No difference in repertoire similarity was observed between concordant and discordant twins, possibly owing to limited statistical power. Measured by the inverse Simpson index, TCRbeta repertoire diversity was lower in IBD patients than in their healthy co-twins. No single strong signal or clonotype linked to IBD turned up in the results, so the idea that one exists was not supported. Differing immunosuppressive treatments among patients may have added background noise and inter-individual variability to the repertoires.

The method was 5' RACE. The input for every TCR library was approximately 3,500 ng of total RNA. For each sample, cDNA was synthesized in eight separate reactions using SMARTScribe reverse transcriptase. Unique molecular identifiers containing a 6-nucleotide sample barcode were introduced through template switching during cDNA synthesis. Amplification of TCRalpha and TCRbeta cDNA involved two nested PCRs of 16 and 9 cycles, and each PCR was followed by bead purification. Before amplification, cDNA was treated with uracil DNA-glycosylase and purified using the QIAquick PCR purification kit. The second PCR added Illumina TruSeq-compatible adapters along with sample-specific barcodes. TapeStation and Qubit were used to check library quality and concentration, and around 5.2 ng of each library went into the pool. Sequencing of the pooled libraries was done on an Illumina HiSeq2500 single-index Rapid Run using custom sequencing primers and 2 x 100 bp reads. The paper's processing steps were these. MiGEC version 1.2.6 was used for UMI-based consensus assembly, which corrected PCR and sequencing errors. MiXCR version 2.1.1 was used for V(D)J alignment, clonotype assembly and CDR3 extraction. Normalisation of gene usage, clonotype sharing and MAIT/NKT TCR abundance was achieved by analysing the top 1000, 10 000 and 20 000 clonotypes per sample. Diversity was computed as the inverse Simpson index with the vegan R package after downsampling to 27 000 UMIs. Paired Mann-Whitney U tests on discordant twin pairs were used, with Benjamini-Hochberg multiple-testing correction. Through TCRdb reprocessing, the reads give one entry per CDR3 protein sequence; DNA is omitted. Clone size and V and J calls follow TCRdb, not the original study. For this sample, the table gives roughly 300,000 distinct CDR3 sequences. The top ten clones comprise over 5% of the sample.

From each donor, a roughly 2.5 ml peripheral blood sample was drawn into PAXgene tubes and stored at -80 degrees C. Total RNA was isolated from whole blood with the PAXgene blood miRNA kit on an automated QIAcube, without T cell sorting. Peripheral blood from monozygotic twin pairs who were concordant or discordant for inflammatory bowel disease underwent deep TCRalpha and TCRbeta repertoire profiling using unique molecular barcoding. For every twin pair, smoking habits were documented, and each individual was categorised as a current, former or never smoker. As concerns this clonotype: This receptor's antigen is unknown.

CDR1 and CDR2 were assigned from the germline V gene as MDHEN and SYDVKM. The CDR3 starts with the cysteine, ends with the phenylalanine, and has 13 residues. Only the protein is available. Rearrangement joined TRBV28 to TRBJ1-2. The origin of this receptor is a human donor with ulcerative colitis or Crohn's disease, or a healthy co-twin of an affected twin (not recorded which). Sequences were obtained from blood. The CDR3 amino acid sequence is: CASAIGVPYGYTF.